The TCR beta chain described here comes from a study of T-cell reconstitution after alpha-beta-depleted transplantation in children (dated by TCRdb to about 2016). In terms of the full investigation: T-cell immune reconstitution after TCRalphabeta/CD19-depleted allogeneic hematopoietic cell transplantation in children was quantitatively tracked in the study by means of TCR repertoire profiling.

Libraries were built with PCR. The sequencer was an Illumina HiSeq 2500. Molecular barcoding was employed in the preparation of TCR libraries, with unique molecular identifiers being used to normalize TCRbeta repertoire quantification. The raw public data were reprocessed by TCRdb itself: fastp quality trimming at Q25, MiXCR clonotype calling, in-frame beta chains only. Each entry merges the rows of one CDR3 protein and shows their most common DNA and genes. Here the sample has around 380,000 distinct CDR3 sequences; about a tenth occur a single time. The leading ten clones occupy approximately 5% of the sample. As for this clonotype: What antigen it recognizes has not been identified. Within one base of it there is no much larger clone, and no base qualities were kept.

Sample: PBMCs from the stem cell graft donor, taken from the stem cell graft. This sequence was found in a human donor who donated a stem cell graft to a child with acute myeloid leukemia.

The DNA sequence is TGTGCCAGCAGTGCTTCGACAGCCTACGAGCAGTACTTC. The encoded protein is CASSASTAYEQYF. This chain joins TRBV6-1 to TRBJ2-7; TRBD1 is possibly the D segment (5 matching bases). V is shortened by 4 bases, J by 2 bases, and the region joining them spans 9 bases. The germline V gene provides CDR1 MNHNS and CDR2 SASEGT. The CDR3, cysteine through phenylalanine, is 13 amino acids long. Only CDR3 DNA is held: 39 bases, read in frame from base 1.